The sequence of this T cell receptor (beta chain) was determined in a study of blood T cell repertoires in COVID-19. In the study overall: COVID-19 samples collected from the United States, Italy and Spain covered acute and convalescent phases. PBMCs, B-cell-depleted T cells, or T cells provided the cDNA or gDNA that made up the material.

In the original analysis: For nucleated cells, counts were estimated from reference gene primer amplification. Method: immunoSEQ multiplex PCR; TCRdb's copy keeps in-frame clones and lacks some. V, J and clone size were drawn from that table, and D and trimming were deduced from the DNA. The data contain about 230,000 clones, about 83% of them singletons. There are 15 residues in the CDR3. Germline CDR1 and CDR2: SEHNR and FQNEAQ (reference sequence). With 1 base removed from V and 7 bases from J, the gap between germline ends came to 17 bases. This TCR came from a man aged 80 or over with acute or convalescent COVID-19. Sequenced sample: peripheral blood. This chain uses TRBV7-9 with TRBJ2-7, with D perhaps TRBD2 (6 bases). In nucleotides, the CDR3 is TGTGCCAGCAGCTTAGATGGGGGGACCTCTGGTGAGCAGTACTTC. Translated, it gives CASSLDGGTSGEQYF.